This T cell receptor (beta chain) was sequenced in a study of blood T cell repertoires in COVID-19. Overall study: PBMCs, B-cell-depleted T cells, or T cells provided the cDNA or gDNA that made up the material.

The V gene lost 0 bases and the J gene lost 3 bases, with 12 bases spanning the gap. CDR3 length: 15 residues. Per the germline V gene, CDR1 is MNHEY and CDR2 is SVGEGT. The data were produced by immunoSEQ multiplex PCR, yet TCRdb's version contains in-frame clones alone and is incomplete. The repertoire holds more than 300,000 clones, with 70% to 90% as singletons. This chain links TRBV6-2 or TRBV6-3 with TRBJ2-7; D is possibly TRBD2 (5 bases). The material sequenced was peripheral blood. This receptor was obtained from a woman under 40 with COVID-19, enrolled during active disease. In DNA form, the CDR3 reads TGTGCCAGCAGTTACTCGTCCCCGGGAAACTACGAGCAGTACTTC. It yields the protein CASSYSSPGNYEQYF.